This T cell receptor beta chain comes out of a study of PD-1 blockade in classical Hodgkin lymphoma. Study-level points and caveats: A significant rise in TCR diversity was seen by C4D1 for CD4+ cells but not for CD8+ cells. Relative to healthy donors, newly diagnosed patients reportedly had lower baseline TCR diversity, which was reported as lower still in relapsed/refractory patients. Diversity similar to that of newly diagnosed patients was seen at baseline in complete responders.

Sequencing used immunoSEQ multiplex PCR; TCRdb keeps in-frame clones, though not all of them. This sample has 40,000 to 45,000 clones; 55% to 75% occur once, and the top ten carry approximately 3%. Turning to this clone: The antigen remains unidentified.

Brentuximab vedotin exposure varied among the patients, all of whom had relapsed after autologous stem cell transplantation. When best responses were assessed, they were complete response, partial response or progressive disease. Germline V gives CDR1 SEHNR, CDR2 FQNEAQ (reference sequence). The CDR3 loop spans 13 amino acids. Losses at the gene ends were 3 bases for V and 5 bases for J; bases not matched to a gene: 2. The gene calls are TRBV7-9 and TRBJ1-1; TRBD1 matches at 8 bases. The specimen was peripheral blood mononuclear cells (PBMCs), collected at baseline. The source is a human donor with classical Hodgkin lymphoma. CDR3 region: CASSLDRVTEAFF. The CDR3, as DNA: TGTGCCAGCAGCTTGGACAGGGTTACTGAAGCTTTCTTT.